This passage covers 10 T cell receptor beta chains from one sample sequenced in a study of T cell repertoires in cytomegalovirus infection. TCRdb independently ran MiXCR on the reads; one entry per CDR3 protein. The data contain about 500,000 distinct CDR3 sequences, 30% to 35% of them seen just once; the ten biggest clones take up roughly 15%. These receptors have no identified antigens. The sequenced sample was cultured PBMCs, obtained from culture after CMV antigen stimulation. These receptors all stem from a human donor in good health (CMV status not recorded). Some clones in this sample may be carry-over from other donors' samples.

This clonotype has only a few counts. The chain couples TRBV7-3 to TRBJ2-6; D is undetermined. The germline gives CDR1 SGHTA, CDR2 FQGTGA. Trimming pared 2 bases from V and 0 bases from J, leaving 8 bases between. The CDR3 is 16 amino acids. In nucleotides, the CDR3 is TGTGCCAGCAGCTTAGCGTTCGGCTCTGGGGCCAACGTCCTGACTTTC. This encodes CASSLAFGSGANVLTF.

The chain has TRBV7-9 and TRBJ2-7; 16 bases align to TRBD2. Germline V lookup: CDR1 SEHNR, CDR2 FQNEAQ (reference sequence). The CDR3 contains 16 residues. J gave up 3 bases and V 5 bases, and 4 bases lay outside the gene matches. The CDR3 coding sequence is TGTGCCAGCAGCCCTGGGACTAGCGGGAGGGACTACGAGCAGTACGTC. Its translation is CASSPGTSGRDYEQYV.

This clonotype was seen more than once but under ten times. The V gene is TRBV12-3 or TRBV12-4, the J gene TRBJ1-1; no firm D call. With 5 bases removed from V and 4 bases from J, the gap between germline ends came to 11 bases. The CDR3 is 13 residues long. Here the CDR3 DNA reads TGTGCCAGCAGTCCCCGTTGGGTCACTGAAGCTTTCTTT. Translated, it gives CASSPRWVTEAFF.

The J gene is TRBJ1-3, the V gene TRBV30; D not resolved. Germline assignment: CDR1 GTSNPN and CDR2 SVGIG (reference sequence). This CDR3 contains 12 residues. Trimming removed 5 bases from V and 1 base from J, with 6 bases in between. DNA of the CDR3: TGTGCCTGGCTTCTTTCTGGAAACACCATATATTTT. The encoded protein is CAWLLSGNTIYF.

This clonotype was picked up many times. The chain has TRBV7-8 and TRBJ2-3, with 7 bases identical to TRBD2. This CDR3 is 19 amino acids long. V trimming: 1 base; J trimming: 5 bases; junction bases outside the gene matches: 18. Germline-derived CDR1 and CDR2 are SGHVS and FQNEAQ. The CDR3 is CASSLGGTAGISPGDTQYF. CDR3 coding DNA: TGTGCCAGCAGCTTAGGCGGCACAGCGGGAATAAGTCCGGGAGATACGCAGTATTTT. Full variable domain (remainder filled in from reference TRBV7-8 and TRBJ2-3): GAGVSQSPRYKVAKRGQDVALRCDPISGHVSLFWYQQALGQGPEFLTYFQNEAQLDKSGLPSDRFFAERPEGSVSTLKIQRTQQEDSAVYLCASSLGGTAGISPGDTQYFGPGTRLTVL.

This sequence joins TRBV19 and TRBJ1-2, with D perhaps TRBD1 (6 bases). V lost 3 bases and J lost 3, with 8 bases in between. The length of the CDR3 is 13 residues. The germline gives CDR1 LNHDA, CDR2 SQIVND (reference sequence). Here the CDR3 DNA reads TGTGCCAGTAGTATCAACAGGGACTATGGCTACACCTTC. Its translation is CASSINRDYGYTF.

CDR3 nucleotides: TGTGCCAGCAGCGATGGGGTGCTAGCGGGGCTCAATGAGCAGTTCTTC. It specifies CASSDGVLAGLNEQFF. The chain combines TRBV27 with TRBJ2-1; 9 bases map to TRBD2. This CDR3 region has 16 residues. V was clipped by 6 bases and J by 6 bases; unmatched bases: 12. Germline CDR1 and CDR2: MNHEY and SMNVEV (reference sequence).

V usage is TRBV7-9 and J usage is TRBJ2-3, with 7 positions matching TRBD1. Trimming removed 4 bases from V and 2 bases from J; junction bases left unmatched: 9. CDR3 length equals 16 residues. Germline CDR1 and CDR2: SEHNR and FQNEAQ (reference sequence). The CDR3 nucleotides read TGTGCCAGCAGCTCGGAACCACAGGGGATCACAGATACGCAGTATTTT. Amino acid sequence: CASSSEPQGITDTQYF.

This clonotype was detected a few times. The gene calls are TRBV20-1 and TRBJ2-1; D gene uncertain. The CDR3 is 15 residues long. V lost 3 bases to trimming and J lost 0 bases, with 12 bases between them. CDR1 is DFQATT, CDR2 SNEGSKA, per germline (reference sequence). CDR3 loop: CSARSPGRSYNEQFF. In DNA form, the CDR3 reads TGCAGTGCTAGGTCCCCGGGTCGCTCCTACAATGAGCAGTTCTTC.

This clonotype was counted a single time. The chain employs TRBV28 and TRBJ2-1, with a possible D match to TRBD2 (5 bases). Trimming removed 5 bases from V and 3 bases from J, with 20 bases in between. The CDR3 loop spans 17 amino acids. Germline lookup yields CDR1 MDHEN and CDR2 SYDVKM. The CDR3 region has the DNA TGTGCCAGCAGTCCTAGAGTCGGAGGTCCGCTCTACAATGAGCAGTTCTTC. As protein: CASSPRVGGPLYNEQFF.